This TCR beta chain was retrieved from a study of blood T cell repertoires in COVID-19 (dated by TCRdb to the early 2020s). In terms of the full investigation: The collaborator samples originated in the United States, Italy and Spain and spanned the acute and convalescent phases of COVID-19. Subjects who had been exposed to COVID-19, were actively infected with it, or had recovered from it provided the deeply sampled blood TCRbeta repertoires that made up the dataset. Samples were obtained from the ongoing ImmuneRACE study (first 160 participants) and from over a thousand subjects provided by 6 global collaborators. The material from the prospective study consisted of cDNA or gDNA derived from T cells, B-cell-depleted T cells, or PBMCs. Nearly every sample came with metadata listing a de-identified subject ID, COVID-19 status, age in years and sex. Where available, HLA class I and class II types were obtained from metadata supplied by the sample provider rather than from assay-based typing. A freely available public database, intended as a resource for researchers studying the immune response to SARS-CoV-2, is where the repertoires were released. Paper-wide results and their limitations: The amount of clinical and demographic metadata varied by source and participant and was provided uncurated.

For this clone: Its antigen remains undetermined. Base quality data are lacking; no much larger clone is found one base away.

TCRbeta CDR3 regions were amplified from genomic DNA using the immunoSEQ Assay, a bias-controlled multiplex PCR. The authors' pipeline ran thus. The number of nucleated cells in each sample was estimated from the amplification of reference gene primers within the assay. Sequence reads were collapsed and filtered to measure the absolute abundance of every unique TCRbeta CDR3 rearrangement. For each sample, productive Simpson clonality was calculated by taking the square root of Simpson's diversity index across productive rearrangements. TCRdb obtained this table from immuneACCESS and retained in-frame rearrangements with V and J assigned. These tables miss some clones; where compared with another copy, unresolved V genes account for less than half of the shortfall, and the remainder is unexplained. V and J calls and clone size are those listed in that table; D and trimming were worked out from the DNA. The sample data list roughly 200,000 clones, and 80% to 90% of these were observed just once. The ten biggest clones cover approximately 8.6% of the sample.

Whole blood was collected in K2EDTA tubes by collaborating institutions according to the institutions' own protocols. For TCRbeta analysis, collaborator samples were shipped as frozen whole blood, as isolated PBMCs, or as DNA extracted from either sample type. The CDR3, cysteine through phenylalanine, is 13 amino acids long. CDR3 DNA is the only sequence kept; it has 39 bases, read in frame from the first base. Between the V and J ends, shortened by 7 bases and 0 bases respectively, the junction contains 10 bases. According to the germline V gene, CDR1 reads WSHSY and CDR2 reads SAAADI. Source material: peripheral blood. The source of this sequence is a man aged 40-49 years with active or convalescent COVID-19. The rearranged segments are TRBV10-2 and TRBJ2-7, with a tentative D gene TRBD2 over 6 matching bases. The CDR3 region: CASTGAPSYEQYF. In nucleotide form, the sequence is TGCGCCAGCACGGGAGCCCCCTCCTACGAGCAGTACTTC.